The clone carrying this T cell receptor (beta chain) came up once. This sample was included in a study of blood T cell repertoires in COVID-19. Study information: The United States, Italy and Spain supplied acute and convalescent COVID-19 samples.

Enrollment of patients from Seattle took place during active infection, with longitudinal follow-up. Germline lookup yields CDR1 SGDLS and CDR2 YYNGEE. After removal of 3 bases from V and 1 base from J, the junction contained 6 bases not matched to a gene. This CDR3 is built from 15 residues. In the original workflow: Cell counts per sample came from amplifying reference gene primers. Sequencing was performed with immunoSEQ multiplex PCR; in TCRdb, only in-frame clones are kept and a portion is missing. The V and J calls and clone size were taken over from that table, and D and trimming were inferred from the DNA. The repertoire consists of roughly 240,000 clones, with 86% occurring once and the leading ten covering 5.5% to 6.5%.

The chain employs TRBV9 and TRBJ1-2; 7 bases map to TRBD1. The clonotype was recovered from an elderly woman with COVID-19, enrolled during active disease. Sequenced material: peripheral blood. CDR3 in amino acids: CASSEQGSINYGYTF. The CDR3 nucleotides are TGTGCCAGCAGCGAACAGGGGTCTATTAACTATGGCTACACCTTC.